The rows below give T cell receptor beta chains drawn from one sample of a study of T cell changes during pregnancy in multiple sclerosis. The data were produced by immunoSEQ multiplex PCR, yet TCRdb's version contains in-frame clones alone and is incomplete. The table includes about 50,000 clones, 94% detected once. The starting material was CD4+ T cells from peripheral blood mononuclear cells, obtained in the third trimester of pregnancy. Receptor source: a female donor with multiple sclerosis, enrolled in a pregnancy study. Each CDR3 is given with its conserved first and last residue. Each record gives: clone size, V gene, J gene, D gene, CDR3 protein, CDR3 DNA. A D gene is named only where the DNA matches it firmly. The size of a clone is reported for some rows only, either as once, few or many, or as a class for expanded clones.

abundance: NA; v_gene: TRBV29-1; j_gene: TRBJ2-5; d_gene: TRBD2; CDR3aa: CSVEGVAGGPMTQYF; CDR3nt: TGCAGCGTTGAAGGAGTAGCGGGGGGCCCTATGACCCAGTACTTC
abundance: NA; v_gene: TRBV5-1; j_gene: TRBJ2-2; d_gene: TRBD2; CDR3aa: CASRGLAENTGELFF; CDR3nt: TGCGCCAGCAGGGGACTAGCGGAGAACACCGGGGAGCTGTTTTTT
abundance: once; v_gene: TRBV14; j_gene: TRBJ2-2; d_gene: NA; CDR3aa: CASSQVPKTLAPGELFF; CDR3nt: TGTGCCAGCAGCCAAGTCCCAAAGACACTGGCCCCCGGGGAGCTGTTTTTT
abundance: NA; v_gene: TRBV27; j_gene: TRBJ2-2; d_gene: TRBD1; CDR3aa: CASSLQGALTGELFF; CDR3nt: TGTGCCAGCAGTCTCCAGGGGGCGCTGACCGGGGAGCTGTTTTTT
abundance: NA; v_gene: TRBV5-5; j_gene: TRBJ1-3; d_gene: TRBD1; CDR3aa: CASSLTGGSGNTIYF; CDR3nt: TGTGCCAGCAGCCTTACAGGGGGATCTGGAAACACCATATATTTT
abundance: once; v_gene: TRBV29-1; j_gene: TRBJ2-5; d_gene: NA; CDR3aa: CSVKPVETQYF; CDR3nt: TGCAGCGTGAAGCCGGTGGAGACCCAGTACTTC
abundance: few; v_gene: TRBV6-5; j_gene: TRBJ1-5; d_gene: NA; CDR3aa: CASSDGVGQPQHF; CDR3nt: TGTGCCAGCAGTGATGGAGTCGGTCAGCCCCAGCATTTT
abundance: NA; v_gene: TRBV30; j_gene: TRBJ1-3; d_gene: NA; CDR3aa: CAWSTVLSGNTIYF; CDR3nt: TGTGCCTGGAGCACGGTTCTCTCTGGAAACACCATATATTTT
abundance: NA; v_gene: TRBV9; j_gene: TRBJ2-7; d_gene: TRBD1; CDR3aa: CASSPHPGTESKQYF; CDR3nt: TGTGCCAGCAGCCCCCACCCCGGGACAGAGAGCAAGCAGTACTTC
abundance: NA; v_gene: TRBV19; j_gene: TRBJ2-1; d_gene: TRBD2; CDR3aa: CASGRGGEQFF; CDR3nt: TGTGCGAGCGGGAGGGGAGGGGAGCAGTTCTTC
abundance: NA; v_gene: TRBV18; j_gene: TRBJ2-5; d_gene: NA; CDR3aa: CASSPRAETQYF; CDR3nt: TGTGCCAGCTCACCACGGGCTGAGACCCAGTACTTC
abundance: NA; v_gene: TRBV6-5; j_gene: TRBJ1-3; d_gene: TRBD1; CDR3aa: CASSYAGQGGNTIYF; CDR3nt: TGTGCCAGCAGTTACGCGGGACAGGGGGGAAACACCATATATTTT
abundance: NA; v_gene: TRBV9; j_gene: TRBJ2-4; d_gene: NA; CDR3aa: CASSVAGDTRNIQYF; CDR3nt: TGTGCCAGCAGCGTAGCTGGGGACACCAGAAACATTCAGTACTTC
abundance: once; v_gene: TRBV18; j_gene: TRBJ2-1; d_gene: TRBD2; CDR3aa: CASSLREGLNEQFF; CDR3nt: TGTGCCAGCTCACTCCGGGAGGGCCTTAATGAGCAGTTCTTC
abundance: NA; v_gene: TRBV7-9; j_gene: TRBJ2-7; d_gene: NA; CDR3aa: CASSLSPYEQYF; CDR3nt: TGTGCCAGCAGCTTAAGCCCCTACGAGCAGTACTTC
abundance: NA; v_gene: TRBV29-1; j_gene: TRBJ1-2; d_gene: TRBD1; CDR3aa: CSVTGGYGYTF; CDR3nt: TGCAGCGTGACAGGGGGCTATGGCTACACCTTC
abundance: NA; v_gene: TRBV6-5; j_gene: TRBJ2-2; d_gene: TRBD1; CDR3aa: CASSRGGRATGELFF; CDR3nt: TGTGCCAGCAGTAGAGGGGGCCGGGCTACCGGGGAGCTGTTTTTT
abundance: NA; v_gene: TRBV27; j_gene: TRBJ1-3; d_gene: NA; CDR3aa: CASSSYSEGRSGNTIYF; CDR3nt: TGTGCCAGCAGTTCATACAGCGAGGGGAGGTCTGGAAACACCATATATTTT
abundance: NA; v_gene: TRBV5-5; j_gene: TRBJ1-1; d_gene: NA; CDR3aa: CASSLEKEGSTEAFF; CDR3nt: TGTGCCAGCAGCTTGGAGAAGGAGGGGAGCACTGAAGCTTTCTTT
abundance: NA; v_gene: TRBV5-3; j_gene: TRBJ2-1; d_gene: NA; CDR3aa: CARSLVLSSYNEQFF; CDR3nt: TGTGCCAGAAGCTTGGTCCTTAGCTCCTACAATGAGCAGTTCTTC
abundance: NA; v_gene: TRBV9; j_gene: TRBJ2-7; d_gene: NA; CDR3aa: CASSVGGDSYYEQYF; CDR3nt: TGTGCCAGCAGCGTAGGAGGGGACTCCTATTACGAGCAGTACTTC
abundance: NA; v_gene: TRBV28; j_gene: TRBJ1-4; d_gene: TRBD1; CDR3aa: CASSLTGGGQKLFF; CDR3nt: TGTGCCAGCAGCCTGACAGGGGGCGGGCAAAAACTGTTTTTT
abundance: NA; v_gene: TRBV4-3; j_gene: TRBJ1-2; d_gene: NA; CDR3aa: CASSPGHLTEGNYGYTF; CDR3nt: TGCGCCAGCAGCCCGGGACATCTCACCGAGGGGAACTATGGCTACACCTTC
abundance: once; v_gene: TRBV7-2; j_gene: TRBJ2-7; d_gene: NA; CDR3aa: CASSLNSLAFSGEQYF; CDR3nt: TGTGCCAGCAGCTTGAATTCACTAGCCTTTTCTGGCGAGCAGTACTTC
abundance: NA; v_gene: TRBV14; j_gene: TRBJ1-1; d_gene: NA; CDR3aa: CASSPRSGRGGTEAFF; CDR3nt: TGTGCCAGCAGCCCAAGATCGGGTCGAGGAGGGACTGAAGCTTTCTTT
abundance: NA; v_gene: TRBV23-1; j_gene: TRBJ1-1; d_gene: TRBD1; CDR3aa: CASSPQDRGVAEAFF; CDR3nt: TGCGCCAGCAGTCCGCAAGACAGGGGGGTCGCTGAAGCTTTCTTT
abundance: once; v_gene: TRBV29-1; j_gene: TRBJ2-1; d_gene: TRBD2; CDR3aa: CSVGKKTSGGMFF; CDR3nt: TGCAGCGTTGGCAAGAAGACTAGCGGGGGTATGTTCTTC
abundance: NA; v_gene: TRBV7-2; j_gene: TRBJ1-2; d_gene: TRBD1; CDR3aa: CASSPGTANYGYTF; CDR3nt: TGTGCCAGCAGCCCTGGGACAGCTAACTATGGCTACACCTTC
abundance: NA; v_gene: TRBV5-1; j_gene: TRBJ2-2; d_gene: TRBD2; CDR3aa: CASSETSGGTGELFF; CDR3nt: TGCGCCAGCAGCGAAACTAGCGGGGGCACCGGGGAGCTGTTTTTT
abundance: few; v_gene: TRBV11-2; j_gene: TRBJ1-6; d_gene: NA; CDR3aa: CASSLLSISPLHF; CDR3nt: TGTGCCAGCAGCCTCCTTTCTATTTCACCCCTCCACTTT
abundance: NA; v_gene: TRBV7-7; j_gene: TRBJ2-2; d_gene: NA; CDR3aa: CASSFGGSTGELFF; CDR3nt: TGTGCCAGCAGCTTCGGGGGTTCCACCGGGGAGCTGTTTTTT
abundance: NA; v_gene: TRBV9; j_gene: TRBJ1-2; d_gene: TRBD1; CDR3aa: CASSGDREVSF; CDR3nt: TGTGCCAGCAGCGGCGACAGGGAGGTGTCCTTC
abundance: NA; v_gene: TRBV29-1; j_gene: TRBJ2-3; d_gene: NA; CDR3aa: CSVDLGADTQYF; CDR3nt: TGCAGCGTTGATCTAGGGGCAGATACGCAGTATTTT
abundance: NA; v_gene: TRBV16; j_gene: TRBJ1-2; d_gene: NA; CDR3aa: CASSQDGVALNPGIGYTF; CDR3nt: TGTGCCAGCAGCCAAGATGGCGTAGCTCTCAACCCGGGTATAGGCTACACCTTC
abundance: NA; v_gene: TRBV28; j_gene: TRBJ2-7; d_gene: NA; CDR3aa: CASGPGGTAPYEQYF; CDR3nt: TGTGCCAGCGGGCCGGGCGGGACAGCACCCTACGAGCAGTACTTC
abundance: NA; v_gene: TRBV11-2; j_gene: TRBJ2-2; d_gene: NA; CDR3aa: CASSLFQAPTNTGELFF; CDR3nt: TGTGCCAGCAGCTTATTTCAGGCTCCAACGAACACCGGGGAGCTGTTTTTT
abundance: NA; v_gene: TRBV28; j_gene: TRBJ2-7; d_gene: NA; CDR3aa: CASSPGDAYEQYF; CDR3nt: TGTGCCTCCAGCCCGGGGGATGCCTACGAGCAGTACTTC
abundance: NA; v_gene: TRBV4-1; j_gene: TRBJ2-1; d_gene: TRBD2; CDR3aa: CASSQDRLAVYNEQFF; CDR3nt: TGCGCCAGCAGCCAAGATCGACTAGCGGTCTACAATGAGCAGTTCTTC
abundance: once; v_gene: TRBV19; j_gene: TRBJ1-5; d_gene: NA; CDR3aa: CASSIGAAQPQHF; CDR3nt: TGTGCCAGTAGTATAGGGGCAGCTCAGCCCCAGCATTTT
abundance: NA; v_gene: TRBV29-1; j_gene: TRBJ2-2; d_gene: TRBD2; CDR3aa: CSVEERETTGELFF; CDR3nt: TGCAGCGTTGAAGAGCGGGAGACCACCGGGGAGCTGTTTTTT
abundance: NA; v_gene: TRBV6-1; j_gene: TRBJ2-7; d_gene: TRBD2; CDR3aa: CASALREVSYEQYF; CDR3nt: TGTGCCAGCGCCCTTCGGGAGGTAAGCTACGAGCAGTACTTC
abundance: NA; v_gene: TRBV5-4; j_gene: TRBJ1-2; d_gene: NA; CDR3aa: CASSDGRGGGYTF; CDR3nt: TGTGCCAGCAGCGACGGACGGGGAGGTGGCTACACCTTC
abundance: once; v_gene: TRBV4-3; j_gene: TRBJ2-1; d_gene: TRBD2; CDR3aa: CASSQTQNLAGFYNEQFF; CDR3nt: TGCGCCAGCAGCCAAACCCAGAACCTAGCGGGATTCTACAATGAGCAGTTCTTC
abundance: NA; v_gene: TRBV2; j_gene: TRBJ2-2; d_gene: NA; CDR3aa: CASSTEGPNTGELFF; CDR3nt: TGTGCCAGCAGTACGGAGGGCCCCAACACCGGGGAGCTGTTTTTT
abundance: NA; v_gene: TRBV6-5; j_gene: TRBJ1-5; d_gene: NA; CDR3aa: CASSYSGGGQPQHF; CDR3nt: TGTGCCAGCAGTTACAGTGGTGGAGGGCAGCCCCAGCATTTT
abundance: NA; v_gene: TRBV30; j_gene: TRBJ2-2; d_gene: NA; CDR3aa: CAWSGSLNTGELFF; CDR3nt: TGTGCCTGGAGTGGGAGCCTTAACACCGGGGAGCTGTTTTTT
abundance: few; v_gene: TRBV6-5; j_gene: TRBJ1-3; d_gene: TRBD1; CDR3aa: CASSYGTGGNTIYF; CDR3nt: TGTGCCAGCAGCTATGGGACAGGAGGAAACACCATATATTTT
abundance: once; v_gene: TRBV7-9; j_gene: TRBJ1-4; d_gene: TRBD1; CDR3aa: CASTPRTGIGKLFF; CDR3nt: TGTGCCAGCACTCCCAGGACAGGCATTGGGAAACTGTTTTTT
abundance: NA; v_gene: TRBV7-2; j_gene: TRBJ2-1; d_gene: NA; CDR3aa: CASSLEGYREQFF; CDR3nt: TGTGCCAGCAGCTTAGAGGGTTACAGGGAGCAGTTCTTC
abundance: NA; v_gene: TRBV7-8; j_gene: TRBJ2-2; d_gene: TRBD2; CDR3aa: CASSLALGGVGYTGELFF; CDR3nt: TGTGCCAGCAGCTTAGCTCTCGGGGGGGTCGGCTACACCGGGGAGCTGTTTTTT
abundance: NA; v_gene: TRBV28; j_gene: TRBJ1-2; d_gene: NA; CDR3aa: CASSFLSYGYTF; CDR3nt: TGTGCCAGCAGTTTCTTATCCTATGGCTACACCTTC
abundance: NA; v_gene: TRBV7-9; j_gene: TRBJ1-1; d_gene: TRBD1; CDR3aa: CASSSRTGGLIDNTEAFF; CDR3nt: TGTGCCAGCAGCTCCAGGACAGGGGGCTTAATAGATAACACTGAAGCTTTCTTT
abundance: once; v_gene: TRBV29-1; j_gene: TRBJ2-5; d_gene: NA; CDR3aa: CSVEKAGRPGETQYF; CDR3nt: TGCAGCGTTGAGAAGGCGGGCCGGCCGGGCGAGACCCAGTACTTC
abundance: once; v_gene: TRBV30; j_gene: TRBJ2-7; d_gene: NA; CDR3aa: CAWSIGQSYEQYF; CDR3nt: TGTGCCTGGAGTATTGGACAGAGCTACGAGCAGTACTTC
abundance: NA; v_gene: TRBV14; j_gene: TRBJ2-7; d_gene: NA; CDR3aa: CASSPRVHGEQYF; CDR3nt: TGTGCCAGCAGCCCCCGGGTCCACGGCGAGCAGTACTTC
abundance: NA; v_gene: TRBV4-1; j_gene: TRBJ1-2; d_gene: NA; CDR3aa: CASSQDQRASTFYGYTF; CDR3nt: TGCGCCAGCAGCCAAGATCAGAGGGCTTCTACATTCTATGGCTACACCTTC
abundance: NA; v_gene: TRBV19; j_gene: TRBJ1-1; d_gene: NA; CDR3aa: CATKLGQGFGEAFF; CDR3nt: TGTGCCACAAAGTTGGGTCAGGGGTTTGGTGAAGCTTTCTTT